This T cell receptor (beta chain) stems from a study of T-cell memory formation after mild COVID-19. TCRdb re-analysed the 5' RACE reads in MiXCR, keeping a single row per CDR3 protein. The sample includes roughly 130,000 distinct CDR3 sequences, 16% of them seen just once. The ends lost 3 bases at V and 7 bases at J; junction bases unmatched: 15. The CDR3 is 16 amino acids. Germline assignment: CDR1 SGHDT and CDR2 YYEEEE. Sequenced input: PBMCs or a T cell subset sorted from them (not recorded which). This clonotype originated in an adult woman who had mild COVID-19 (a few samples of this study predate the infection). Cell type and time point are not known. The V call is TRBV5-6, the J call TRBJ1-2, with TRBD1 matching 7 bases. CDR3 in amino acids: CASSSSGQAKSSGYTF. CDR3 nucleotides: TGTGCCAGCAGCTCGTCAGGACAGGCGAAATCTTCTGGCTACACCTTC.